This TCR beta chain was sequenced during a study of OX40 agonist ivuxolimab in advanced cancers. Using immunoSEQ multiplex PCR, the repertoire was profiled, and TCRdb retains in-frame clones only, with some absent. The repertoire consists of fewer than 85,000 clones, with 90% occurring once and the leading ten covering under 0.4%. Sampled blood was obtained at baseline, cycle 4 day 1, and cycle 7 day 1. This sample comprised CD4+ or CD8+ T cells sorted from blood, obtained in a trial of the OX40 agonist ivuxolimab. This clonotype was sampled from an adult with an advanced solid tumor such as melanoma, head and neck, liver or kidney cancer.

CDR3 sequence: CASSLTRNTEAFF. The CDR3 bases are TGTGCCAGCAGTTTAACTAGGAACACTGAAGCTTTCTTT. This chain joins TRBV28 and TRBJ1-1; D is uncertain. The CDR3 spans 13 residues. Trimming removed 2 bases at V and 1 base at J, with 5 bases between. CDR1 is MDHEN and CDR2 is SYDVKM in the germline V gene. Full variable domain (outside the CDR3, taken from reference TRBV28 and TRBJ1-1): DVKVTQSSRYLVKRTGEKVFLECVQDMDHENMFWYRQDPGLGLRLIYFSYDVKMKEKGDIPEGYSVSREKKERFSLILESASTNQTSMYLCASSLTRNTEAFFGQGTRLTVV.